This passage covers 14 T cell receptor beta chains from one sample sequenced in a study of T cell changes during pregnancy in multiple sclerosis. Profiled with immunoSEQ multiplex PCR; TCRdb holds only in-frame clones, not every one. The table shows tens of thousands of clones, with almost 95% occurring only once. Sequences were derived from CD4+ T cells from peripheral blood mononuclear cells, sampled in the third trimester of pregnancy. The receptors here all came from a female donor with multiple sclerosis, enrolled in a pregnancy study.

This chain connects TRBV30 to TRBJ1-2, with D possibly being TRBD1 (5 bases). V was pared by 2 bases and J by 1 base, with 14 bases between. Germline loops: CDR1 GTSNPN, CDR2 SVGIG (reference sequence). The CDR3 consists of 15 residues. CDR3 region: CAWSTGGTGNYGYTF. Written as DNA, the CDR3 is TGTGCCTGGAGTACCGGGGGGACCGGTAACTATGGCTACACCTTC.

This rearrangement joins TRBV7-3 to TRBJ1-4; TRBD1 matches at 7 bases. J gave up 3 bases and V 5 bases, and 3 bases lay outside the gene matches. Per the germline V gene, CDR1 is SGHTA and CDR2 is FQGTGA. This CDR3 has 14 residues. This CDR3 reads CASSQTGANEKLFF. DNA for the CDR3: TGTGCCAGCAGCCAAACAGGGGCTAATGAAAAACTGTTTTTT. Based on the CDR3 plus reference TRBV7-3 and TRBJ1-4, the full variable domain is GAGVSQTPSNKVTEKGKYVELRCDPISGHTALYWYRQSLGQGPEFLIYFQGTGAADDSGLPNDRFFAVRPEGSVSTLKIQRTERGDSAVYLCASSQTGANEKLFFGSGTQLSVL.

The rearrangement links TRBV7-2 to TRBJ2-3, with 16 bases fitting TRBD2. The CDR3 consists of 19 residues. Germline V lookup: CDR1 SGHTA, CDR2 FQGNSA. With V trimmed by 2 bases and J by 5 bases, 10 bases remained unmatched. CDR3 bases: TGTGCCAGCAGCTTACGGGGGACTAGCGGGGGGGCCGGAGGAGATACGCAGTATTTT. This codes for CASSLRGTSGGAGGDTQYF.

The rearrangement joins TRBV7-9 to TRBJ2-3; D may be TRBD1 (5 bases). Trimming left V 4 bases short and J 5 bases short, with 19 bases between. The CDR3 has 16 residues. Germline-derived CDR1 and CDR2 are SEHNR and FQNEAQ (reference sequence). This CDR3 is CASSSPLRAREDTQYF. CDR3 nucleotides: TGTGCCAGCAGCTCCCCCCTCCGGGCCAGGGAAGATACGCAGTATTTT.

The chain carries TRBV7-2 and TRBJ2-7; tentatively, D is TRBD1 (7 bases). The CDR3 is 14 amino acids. Trimming cost V 5 bases and J 1 base, with 12 bases left between them. Per the germline V gene, CDR1 is SGHTA and CDR2 is FQGNSA. CDR3 residues: CASSPGGQSYEQYF. The CDR3 region has the DNA TGTGCCAGCAGCCCCGGGGGACAGTCCTACGAGCAGTACTTC. Looking up the rest from reference TRBV7-2 and TRBJ2-7 gives the full variable domain: GAGVSQSPSNKVTEKGKDVELRCDPISGHTALYWYRQSLGQGLEFLIYFQGNSAPDKSGLPSDRFSAERTGGSVSTLTIQRTQQEDSAVYLCASSPGGQSYEQYFGPGTRLTVT.

The CDR3 DNA follows: TGTGCCAGCAGCGTCGGGTCCAGGGCAGATACGCAGTATTTT. This encodes CASSVGSRADTQYF. The chain uses TRBV9 and TRBJ2-3; D may be TRBD1 (5 bases). CDR1 and CDR2 (germline): SGDLS, YYNGEE. The CDR3 contains 14 residues. Deletions cut 2 bases from V and 4 bases from J, with 11 bases between.

This clone came up once. The chain couples TRBV7-6 to TRBJ1-3; D is uncertain. V was pared by 1 base and J by 0 bases, with 7 bases between. CDR3 length equals 15 residues. Germline V gene sequence: CDR1 SGHVS, CDR2 FNYEAQ. CDR3 amino acids: CASSLGSVSGNTIYF. The CDR3 DNA reads TGTGCCAGCAGCTTAGGGTCGGTCTCTGGAAACACCATATATTTT. Based on the CDR3 plus reference TRBV7-6 and TRBJ1-3, the full variable domain is GAGVSQSPRYKVTKRGQDVALRCDPISGHVSLYWYRQALGQGPEFLTYFNYEAQQDKSGLPNDRFSAERPEGSISTLTIQRTEQRDSAMYRCASSLGSVSGNTIYFGEGSWLTVV.

This chain uses TRBV5-1 with TRBJ2-2, with D perhaps matching TRBD2 (5 bases). Looked up from germline, CDR1 is SGHRS and CDR2 is YFSETQ. The CDR3 length is 15 residues. Deletions cut 2 bases from V and 2 bases from J, with 10 bases between. CDR3 sequence reads: CASSFLASNTGELFF. CDR3 coding DNA: TGCGCCAGCAGCTTCTTAGCGAGTAACACCGGGGAGCTGTTTTTT.

The chain joins TRBV6-6 to TRBJ1-1; 7 bases match TRBD1. CDR1 is MNHNY and CDR2 is SVGAGI in the germline V gene (reference sequence). J lost 0 bases, V lost 7 bases, and 2 bases had no gene match. This CDR3 contains 13 residues. CDR3 nucleotides: TGTGCCAGCACTGGGACAGTGAACACTGAAGCTTTCTTT. Its protein is CASTGTVNTEAFF.

This chain joins TRBV5-6 and TRBJ2-3; 7 bases line up with TRBD2. Germline V lookup: CDR1 SGHDT, CDR2 YYEEEE. Germline trimming cut 1 base from V and 0 bases from J; bases unmatched to any gene: 2. CDR3 length: 15 amino acids. The CDR3 DNA sequence: TGTGCCAGCAGCTTGAACGGGGGGAGCACAGATACGCAGTATTTT. Translating it yields CASSLNGGSTDTQYF. The full variable domain, in which reference TRBV5-6 and TRBJ2-3 provide the parts outside the CDR3, is DAGVTQSPTHLIKTRGQQVTLRCSPKSGHDTVSWYQQALGQGPQFIFQYYEEEERQRGNFPDRFSGHQFPNYSSELNVNALLLGDSALYLCASSLNGGSTDTQYFGPGTRLTVL.

The V gene is TRBV5-6, the J gene TRBJ2-7; tentative D call: TRBD1 (6 bases). The CDR3 has 9 amino acids. CDR1 and CDR2 (germline): SGHDT, YYEEEE. The DNA for the CDR3 is TGTGCCAGCAGCTTGAAGTCAGGGGTA. This gives the protein CASSLKSGV.

J is TRBJ1-6 and V is TRBV7-6; TRBD1 matches 7 bases. The germline gives CDR1 SGHVS, CDR2 FNYEAQ. J was trimmed by 2 bases and V by 0 bases; bases with no gene match: 4. This CDR3 has 17 amino acids. The CDR3 coding sequence is TGTGCCAGCAGCTTAGCGCAGGGGGGTCCCTATAATTCACCCCTCCACTTT. This sequence encodes CASSLAQGGPYNSPLHF.

This clone has a handful of counts. This chain uses TRBV7-9 with TRBJ1-1, with D tentatively TRBD1 (6 bases). Germline V gene data show CDR1 as SEHNR and CDR2 as FQNEAQ (reference sequence). V was trimmed by 5 bases and J by 0 bases, leaving 13 bases between them. There are 15 residues in the CDR3. The chain's CDR3 is CASSPLGTMNTEAFF. CDR3 sequence (DNA): TGTGCCAGCAGCCCTCTGGGGACAATGAACACTGAAGCTTTCTTT.

This chain joins TRBV4-1 and TRBJ1-2, with 12 bases that match TRBD1. The V gene end was trimmed by 2 bases and the J gene end by 6 bases; junction bases not matched to a gene: 7. Germline assignment: CDR1 MGHRA and CDR2 YSYEKL. The CDR3 covers 16 residues. The CDR3 nucleotides are TGCGCCAGCAGCCAACCGGGACAGGGGGCTCGTAATGGCTACACCTTC. Translation gives CASSQPGQGARNGYTF.